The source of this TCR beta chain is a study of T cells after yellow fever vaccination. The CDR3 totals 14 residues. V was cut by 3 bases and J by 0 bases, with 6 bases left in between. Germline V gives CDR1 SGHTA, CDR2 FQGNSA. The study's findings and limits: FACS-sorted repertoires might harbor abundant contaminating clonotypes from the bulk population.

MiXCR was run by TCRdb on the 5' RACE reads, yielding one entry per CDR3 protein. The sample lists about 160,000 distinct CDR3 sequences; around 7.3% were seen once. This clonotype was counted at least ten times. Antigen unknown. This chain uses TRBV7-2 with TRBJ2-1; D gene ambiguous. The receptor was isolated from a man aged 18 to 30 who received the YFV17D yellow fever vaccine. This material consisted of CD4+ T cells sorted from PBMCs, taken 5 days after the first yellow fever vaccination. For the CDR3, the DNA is TGTGCCAGCAGCTTCAGGAGCTCCTACAATGAGCAGTTCTTC. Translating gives CASSFRSSYNEQFF.